This TCR beta chain comes out of a study of blood T cell repertoires in COVID-19. Study-level information: The United States, Italy and Spain provided the acute and convalescent COVID-19 samples. Nucleic acid was either cDNA or gDNA, and it came from T cells, B-cell-depleted T cells, or PBMCs.

Trimming removed 3 bases from V and 5 bases from J, with 8 bases in between. Looked up from germline, CDR1 is LNHDA and CDR2 is SQIVND (reference sequence). The CDR3 has 13 residues. As originally analysed: For nucleated cells, counts were estimated from reference gene primer amplification. TCRdb keeps only in-frame clones here, not all; method: immunoSEQ multiplex PCR. V and J calls and clone size are as listed in that table; D and trimming were resolved from the DNA. The repertoire holds around 60,000 clones, around 85% seen once, with less than 1.5% in the top ten. The sample consisted of peripheral blood. J is TRBJ1-5 and V is TRBV19, with D tentatively TRBD1 (5 bases). The sequence came from a middle-aged man with acute or convalescent COVID-19. The CDR3 DNA is TGTGCCAGTAGTATTCCGGGGGATCAGCCCCAGCATTTT. Amino acid sequence: CASSIPGDQPQHF.